A selection of T cell receptor beta chains follows, all from one sample in a study of T cell responses to AZD1222 COVID-19 vaccine. Clones were sequenced by immunoSEQ multiplex PCR, and TCRdb holds only the in-frame ones, with some missing. The table lists around 140,000 clones, more than 85% of them singletons, with approximately 12% in the top ten. The input for sequencing was peripheral blood, taken after recovery from COVID-19. The receptors shown here come from an adult who had recovered from COVID-19. The CDR3 runs from the conserved cysteine through the conserved F or W. Fields, in order: V gene, D gene, J gene, clone size, CDR3 protein, CDR3 DNA. D genes are given only for firm matches. The size entry is marked missing in some rows and otherwise reads once, few, many or a size class.

TRBV7-8	-	TRBJ2-3	-	CASSTDRGDTQYF	TGTGCCAGCAGCACCGACCGCGGAGATACGCAGTATTTT
TRBV19	TRBD2	TRBJ2-7	once	CASSKSGRPEQYF	TGTGCCAGTAGTAAAAGCGGGAGACCCGAGCAGTACTTC
TRBV6-5	-	TRBJ2-3	-	CASSYEGTDTQYF	TGTGCCAGCAGTTATGAGGGCACAGATACGCAGTATTTT
TRBV5-1	-	TRBJ1-2	-	CASSLAVSLNYGYTF	TGCGCCAGCAGCTTGGCCGTGAGTCTTAACTATGGCTACACCTTC
TRBV28	TRBD1	TRBJ1-5	-	CASSSKDRVRQPQHF	TGTGCCAGCAGTTCGAAAGACAGGGTACGTCAGCCCCAGCATTTT
TRBV5-1	-	TRBJ2-3	-	CASSRNRGDTQYF	TGCGCCAGCAGTCGGAATAGGGGGGATACGCAGTATTTT
TRBV28	TRBD1	TRBJ2-7	-	CASRLQGANHEQYF	TGTGCCAGCAGACTACAGGGGGCGAATCACGAGCAGTACTTC
TRBV27	-	TRBJ1-2	-	CASSLVGGWNYGYTF	TGTGCCAGCAGTTTAGTGGGTGGATGGAACTATGGCTACACCTTC
TRBV7-3	-	TRBJ2-1	-	CASSPGRANEQFF	TGTGCCAGCAGCCCGGGAAGGGCGAATGAGCAGTTCTTC
TRBV29-1	-	TRBJ1-2	-	CSVVLEAQSNYGYTF	TGCAGCGTTGTCCTAGAGGCACAGTCTAACTATGGCTACACCTTC
TRBV12-3/TRBV12-4	-	TRBJ2-5	-	CASSLGQVITQYF	TGTGCCAGCAGTTTAGGGCAGGTGATTACCCAGTACTTC
TRBV29-1	-	TRBJ1-4	-	CSSRGGHNEKLFF	TGCAGCTCCCGGGGGGGCCATAATGAAAAACTGTTTTTT
TRBV30	-	TRBJ1-6	-	CAWSPDRTYNSPLHF	TGTGCCTGGAGTCCCGACAGAACCTATAATTCACCCCTCCACTTT
TRBV7-9	-	TRBJ2-5	-	CASSLDGESQETQYF	TGTGCCAGCAGCTTAGACGGGGAGTCCCAAGAGACCCAGTACTTC
TRBV18	TRBD1	TRBJ2-7	-	CASSPRQGTYEQYF	TGTGCCAGCTCACCCCGACAGGGGACCTACGAGCAGTACTTC
TRBV25-1	-	TRBJ2-3	-	CASSEERNTQYF	TGTGCCAGCAGTGAGGAGAGGAATACGCAGTATTTT
TRBV7-9	TRBD1	TRBJ1-2	-	CASSPGQGTGYTF	TGTGCCAGCAGCCCCGGACAGGGAACCGGCTACACCTTC
TRBV6-5	TRBD2	TRBJ2-3	-	CASSYSLAGGTDTQYF	TGTGCCAGCAGCTACTCTCTAGCGGGAGGTACAGATACGCAGTATTTT
TRBV7-9	-	TRBJ2-7	-	CASSFPGSPVYEQYF	TGTGCCAGCAGCTTCCCAGGCAGCCCAGTGTACGAGCAGTACTTC
TRBV5-1	-	TRBJ1-3	-	CASSLDGNTIYF	TGCGCCAGCAGCTTGGATGGAAACACCATATATTTT
TRBV7-9	TRBD1	TRBJ1-1	-	CASSLEGGTGRLGTEAFF	TGTGCCAGCAGCTTAGAGGGGGGGACAGGCAGGCTCGGCACTGAAGCTTTCTTT
TRBV7-3	TRBD2	TRBJ2-3	-	CASSLKLAGPTDTQYF	TGTGCCAGCAGCTTAAAACTAGCGGGCCCCACAGATACGCAGTATTTT
TRBV5-1	TRBD1	TRBJ2-7	-	CASSLGGAGGNEQYF	TGCGCCAGCAGCTTGGGAGGGGCAGGGGGCAACGAGCAGTACTTC
TRBV25-1	TRBD1	TRBJ2-2	-	CASSEGTGDTGELFF	TGTGCCAGCAGTGAAGGGACAGGGGACACCGGGGAGCTGTTTTTT
TRBV28	-	TRBJ2-7	-	CASSLGRYDYEQYF	TGTGCCAGCAGTTTAGGCAGGTACGATTACGAGCAGTACTTC
TRBV5-1	-	TRBJ1-4	-	CASTGANEKLFF	TGCGCCAGCACAGGGGCTAATGAAAAACTGTTTTTT
TRBV9	-	TRBJ2-7	-	CASSPSSSSHEQYF	TGTGCCAGCAGCCCCAGTTCGTCCTCCCACGAGCAGTACTTC
TRBV28	-	TRBJ1-2	once	CASSIHQGRGYTF	TGTGCCAGCAGTATCCATCAGGGCAGGGGCTACACCTTC
TRBV15	TRBD1	TRBJ2-7	-	CATSERDRARYEQYF	TGTGCCACCAGCGAGAGGGACAGAGCCCGCTACGAGCAGTACTTC
TRBV7-6	TRBD1	TRBJ2-2	-	CASSSVQGTGELFF	TGTGCCAGCAGCTCGGTACAGGGGACCGGGGAGCTGTTTTTT